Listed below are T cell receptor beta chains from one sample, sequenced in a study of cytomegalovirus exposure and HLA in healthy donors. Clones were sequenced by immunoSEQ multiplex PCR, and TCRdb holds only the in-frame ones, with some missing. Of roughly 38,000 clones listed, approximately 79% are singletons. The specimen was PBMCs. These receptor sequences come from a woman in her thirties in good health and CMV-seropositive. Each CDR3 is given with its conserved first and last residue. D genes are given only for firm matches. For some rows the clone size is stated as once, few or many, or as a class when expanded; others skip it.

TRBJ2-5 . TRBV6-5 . CASSYSNTGKETQYF TGTGCCAGCAGTTACTCGAATACAGGGAAAGAGACCCAGTACTTC
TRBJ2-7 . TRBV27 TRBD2 CASSSPGLEANEQYF TGTGCCAGCAGTTCCCCGGGACTAGAAGCTAACGAGCAGTACTTC
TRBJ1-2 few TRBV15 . CATSREREPFNGYTF TGTGCCACCAGCAGAGAACGGGAGCCGTTTAATGGCTACACCTTC
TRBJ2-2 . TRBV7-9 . CASSFEGELFF TGTGCCAGCAGCTTCGAGGGGGAGCTGTTTTTT
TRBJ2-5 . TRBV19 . CASSKGVVRETQYF TGTGCCAGTAGTAAAGGGGTGGTGCGCGAGACCCAGTACTTC
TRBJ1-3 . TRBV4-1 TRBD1 CASSDPGQGSSGNTIYF TGCGCCAGCAGCGACCCGGGACAGGGAAGCTCTGGAAACACCATATATTTT
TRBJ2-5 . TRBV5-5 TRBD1 CASNRGETQYF TGTGCCAGCAACAGGGGGGAGACCCAGTACTTC
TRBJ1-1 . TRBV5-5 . CASSYPGSSITRAFF TGTGCCAGCAGCTACCCGGGGTCTTCCATCACACGAGCTTTCTTT
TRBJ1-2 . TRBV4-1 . CASSQDSRANYGYTF TGCGCCAGCAGCCAAGATTCCAGGGCTAACTATGGCTACACCTTC
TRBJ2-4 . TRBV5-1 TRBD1 CASSLEGARNIQYF TGCGCCAGCAGCTTGGAGGGGGCCCGAAACATTCAGTACTTC
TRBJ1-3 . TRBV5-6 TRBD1 CASSLNGDSSGNTIYF TGTGCCAGCAGCTTGAACGGGGACAGCTCTGGAAACACCATATATTTT
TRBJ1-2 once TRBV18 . CASSPVSDYGYTF TGTGCCAGCTCACCGGTGTCGGACTATGGCTACACCTTC
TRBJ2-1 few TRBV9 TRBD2 CASSSPAGGPEQFF TGTGCCAGCAGCTCCCCGGCGGGGGGGCCTGAGCAGTTCTTC
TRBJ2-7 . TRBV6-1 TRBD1 CASRRQGADEQYF TGTGCCAGCAGACGACAGGGGGCAGACGAGCAGTACTTC
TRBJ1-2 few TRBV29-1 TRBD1 CSFTEQGNYGYTF TGCAGCTTCACCGAACAGGGGAACTATGGCTACACCTTC
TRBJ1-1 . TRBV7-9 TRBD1 CASSYTGGGRGTEAFF TGTGCCAGCAGCTATACAGGGGGCGGCAGGGGGACTGAAGCTTTCTTT
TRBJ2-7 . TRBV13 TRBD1 CASSLFISTSGTGSCEQYF TGTGCCAGCAGCTTATTCATCTCTACCTCCGGGACAGGGTCGTGCGAGCAGTACTTC
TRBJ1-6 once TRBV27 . CASSSIPRSSYNSPLHF TGTGCCAGCAGTTCCATACCGCGGAGCTCCTATAATTCACCCCTCCACTTT
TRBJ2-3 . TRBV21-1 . CASQTSGRDTQYF TGTGCCAGCCAAACTAGCGGGAGGGATACGCAGTATTTT
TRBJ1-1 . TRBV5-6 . CARSLFGSGGNTESFF TGTGCCCGCAGCTTGTTTGGAAGCGGAGGGAACACTGAATCTTTCTTC
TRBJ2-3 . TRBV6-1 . CASSHRQAADTQYF TGTGCCAGCAGCCACCGACAGGCGGCAGATACGCAGTATTTT
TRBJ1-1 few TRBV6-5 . CASSYVKQGTEAFF TGTGCCAGCAGTTATGTGAAACAGGGCACTGAAGCTTTCTTT
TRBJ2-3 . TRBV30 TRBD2 CAWSVGSARGADTQYF TGTGCCTGGAGTGTCGGATCGGCTCGGGGGGCAGATACGCAGTATTTT
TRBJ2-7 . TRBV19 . CASSTRSAAEQYF TGTGCCAGTAGTACTCGATCCGCGGCCGAGCAGTACTTC
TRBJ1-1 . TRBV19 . CASKTLGGSLGENTEAFF TGTGCCAGTAAGACCCTGGGGGGGTCCCTGGGGGAGAACACTGAAGCTTTCTTT
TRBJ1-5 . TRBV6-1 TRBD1 CASRDRGPQPQHF TGTGCCAGCCGGGACAGGGGGCCTCAGCCCCAGCATTTT
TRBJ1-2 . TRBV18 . CASSGGLYGYTF TGTGCCAGCTCAGGCGGCCTCTATGGCTACACCTTC
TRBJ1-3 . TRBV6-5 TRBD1 CASSQTGGFGNTIYF TGTGCCAGCAGCCAGACAGGGGGCTTTGGAAACACCATATATTTT
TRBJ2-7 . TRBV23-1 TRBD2 CASSQSASGTPYEQYF TGCGCCAGCAGTCAATCAGCTAGCGGGACCCCCTACGAGCAGTACTTC
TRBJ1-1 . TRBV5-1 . CASSYNRVRDTEAFF TGCGCCAGCAGCTATAACAGGGTGAGAGACACTGAAGCTTTCTTT
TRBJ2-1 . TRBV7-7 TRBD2 CASSLDLAGGERGYNEQFF TGTGCTAGCAGCTTAGACCTAGCGGGGGGGGAAAGGGGTTACAATGAGCAGTTCTTC
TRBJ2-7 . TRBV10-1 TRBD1 CASSEGDRDGEQYF TGCGCCAGCAGTGAGGGAGACAGGGACGGCGAGCAGTACTTC
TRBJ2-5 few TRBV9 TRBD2 CASSVEAGVETQYF TGTGCCAGCAGCGTAGAGGCGGGAGTAGAGACCCAGTACTTC
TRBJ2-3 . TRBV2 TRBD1 CACHRGVKDTQYF TGTGCCTGTCACAGGGGTGTCAAAGATACGCAGTATTTT
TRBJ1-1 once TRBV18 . CASSPRSVNTEAFF TGTGCCAGCTCACCTCGGTCGGTGAACACTGAAGCTTTCTTT
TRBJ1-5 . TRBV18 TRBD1 CASSPGQGKDQPQHF TGTGCCAGCTCCCCGGGACAGGGGAAGGATCAGCCCCAGCATTTT
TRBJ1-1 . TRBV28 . CASSQGYTEAFF TGTGCCAGCTCTCAGGGGTACACTGAAGCTTTCTTT
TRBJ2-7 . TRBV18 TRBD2 CASSRRTSAEQYF TGTGCCAGCTCACGAAGGACTAGCGCCGAGCAGTACTTC
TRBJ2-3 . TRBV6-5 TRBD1 CASSRAGGTGDTQYF TGTGCCAGCAGCCGCGCCGGCGGGACAGGGGATACGCAGTATTTT
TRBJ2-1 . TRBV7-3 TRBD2 CASSSHVGLAGDNEQFF TGTGCCAGCAGCTCCCACGTGGGTCTAGCGGGAGACAATGAGCAGTTCTTC
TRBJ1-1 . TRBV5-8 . CASSLARQVNEVGEAFF TGTGCCAGCAGCTTGGCCCGGCAGGTAAATGAAGTAGGTGAAGCTTTCTTT
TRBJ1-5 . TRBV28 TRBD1 CASSSAGTGNQPQHF TGTGCCAGCAGTTCCGCCGGGACAGGTAATCAGCCCCAGCATTTT
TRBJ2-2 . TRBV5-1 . CASSAAGTLEGGELFF TGCGCCAGCAGCGCCGCCGGGACTCTCGAAGGCGGGGAGCTGTTTTTT
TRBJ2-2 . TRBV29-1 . CSVGLLNTGELFF TGCAGCGTGGGACTCCTGAACACCGGGGAGCTGTTTTTT
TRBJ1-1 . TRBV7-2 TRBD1 CASSLRGLHTEAFF TGTGCCAGCAGCTTGAGGGGGCTGCACACTGAAGCTTTCTTT
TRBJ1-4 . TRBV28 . CASSLIPVANEKLFF TGTGCCAGCAGTTTAATCCCCGTAGCTAATGAAAAACTGTTTTTT
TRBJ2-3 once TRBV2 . CASSEGQTSTDTQYF TGTGCCAGCAGCGAAGGACAAACCAGCACAGATACGCAGTATTTT
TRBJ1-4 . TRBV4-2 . CASSRERTVEGLLAVKLFF TGTGCCAGCAGCCGGGAAAGAACAGTCGAAGGACTTTTGGCTGTCAAACTGTTTTTT
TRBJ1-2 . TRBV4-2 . CASSQRLYGYTF TGTGCCAGCAGCCAGAGACTGTATGGCTACACCTTC
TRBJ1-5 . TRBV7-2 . CASSLDSLRNQPQHF TGTGCCAGCAGCCTTGACTCATTGCGCAATCAGCCCCAGCATTTT
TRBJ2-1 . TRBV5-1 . CASVRGAGDNEQFF TGCGCCAGCGTCCGGGGCGCAGGGGACAATGAGCAGTTCTTC
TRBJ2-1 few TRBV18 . CASSPLASSSYNEQFF TGTGCCAGCTCACCGCTAGCTTCCAGCTCCTACAATGAGCAGTTCTTC